Listed below are T cell receptor beta chains from one sample, sequenced in a study of blood T cell repertoires in COVID-19. Generated by immunoSEQ multiplex PCR, the TCRdb table keeps only in-frame clones and is missing some. Found here are a few hundred thousand clones, roughly 85% of them singletons; the top ten hold approximately 3.7%. Sequencing was done on a sample of peripheral blood. These receptors were obtained from a woman younger than 30 with acute or convalescent COVID-19. CDR3s include the opening cysteine and the closing phenylalanine or tryptophan. A D gene is named only where the DNA matches it firmly. A row's size may be missing; if present it is once, few, many or a size class.

clone size,V gene,CDR3 length,J gene,D gene,CDR3 DNA,CDR3 protein
.,TRBV28,18,TRBJ2-7,.,TGTGCCAGCAGATTAGACAGGGGGCGACTAGCGGACTCCTACGAGCAGTACTTC,CASRLDRGRLADSYEQYF
.,TRBV6-1,14,TRBJ1-1,.,TGTGCCAGCAGTGAAGCCACAGGGAGCACTGAAGCTTTCTTT,CASSEATGSTEAFF
.,TRBV4-2,15,TRBJ1-3,.,TGTGCCAGCAGCCAAGGGCGACTCTCTGGAAACACCATATATTTT,CASSQGRLSGNTIYF
.,TRBV7-8,15,TRBJ1-1,.,TGTGCCAGCAGCCGCCGGGAGGGACTGAACACTGAAGCTTTCTTT,CASSRREGLNTEAFF
.,TRBV7-3,16,TRBJ2-2,.,TGTGCCAGCAGCTTGACACCCAGGGGGAACACCGGGGAGCTGTTTTTT,CASSLTPRGNTGELFF
once,TRBV6-1,16,TRBJ2-5,TRBD2,TGTGCCAGCAGTGCCGGACTAGCGGGGCTGGGGGAGACCCAGTACTTC,CASSAGLAGLGETQYF
.,TRBV19,17,TRBJ2-2,TRBD2,TGTGCCAGTAGTATACAGGGACTAGCGGGAGTTGGCGGGGAGCTGTTTTTT,CASSIQGLAGVGGELFF
.,TRBV3-1/TRBV3-2,14,TRBJ1-5,.,TGTGCCAGCAGACAATCAACAGGGAATCAGCCCCAGCATTTT,CASRQSTGNQPQHF
few,TRBV19,15,TRBJ1-4,.,TGTGCCAGTAGTCAGGACGGGAGGAGTAATGAAAAACTGTTTTTT,CASSQDGRSNEKLFF
.,TRBV7-8,14,TRBJ1-1,.,TGTGCCAGCAGCAATCCAGGGATGAACACTGAAGCTTTCTTT,CASSNPGMNTEAFF
.,TRBV6-5,15,TRBJ1-4,.,TGTGCCAGCAGTTCCCCCCCGGAGGCTAATGAAAAACTGTTTTTT,CASSSPPEANEKLFF
.,TRBV5-1,13,TRBJ1-2,.,TGCGCCAGCAGCTTTAGCGGGGACTATGGCTACACCTTC,CASSFSGDYGYTF
.,TRBV9,15,TRBJ2-5,TRBD2,TGTGCCAGCAGCGCCGGCGGGGGAGATCAAGAGACCCAGTACTTC,CASSAGGGDQETQYF
.,TRBV27,13,TRBJ1-2,TRBD1,TGTGCCAGCAGTTTCCAGGGGGGCTATGGCTACACCTTC,CASSFQGGYGYTF
.,TRBV29-1,13,TRBJ2-3,.,TGCAGCGTTGCTCGCGAATACACAGATACGCAGTATTTT,CSVAREYTDTQYF
.,TRBV7-2,15,TRBJ1-2,.,TGTGCCAGCAGCTTAGATCCCCGGTCCTTCTATGGCTACACCTTC,CASSLDPRSFYGYTF
.,TRBV3-1/TRBV3-2,15,TRBJ2-2,TRBD1,TGTGCCAGCAGCAACAGGGGCGCGAACACCGGGGAGCTGTTTTTT,CASSNRGANTGELFF
few,TRBV4-2,15,TRBJ1-1,.,TGTGCCAGCAGCCAAGATGAGGGCCGGAACACTGAAGCTTTCTTT,CASSQDEGRNTEAFF
.,TRBV5-4,15,TRBJ2-1,TRBD2,TGTGCCAGCAGCTTCGGGGGGGGCTCCTACAATGAGCAGTTCTTC,CASSFGGGSYNEQFF
.,TRBV2,15,TRBJ2-1,.,TGTGCCAGCAGTGAAGAACTAGCCGCGGAGGGTGAGCAGTTCTTC,CASSEELAAEGEQFF
.,TRBV12-5,13,TRBJ1-5,TRBD1,TGTGCTAGTGGTTCACACAGGGGCCAGCCCCAGCATTTT,CASGSHRGQPQHF
.,TRBV28,13,TRBJ1-1,.,TGTGCCAGCAGTCCTGGACAGTACACTGAAGCTTTCTTT,CASSPGQYTEAFF
.,TRBV6-6,15,TRBJ1-3,.,TGTGCCAGCTCCGAAGACAGGTCGGCTGGAAACACCATATATTTT,CASSEDRSAGNTIYF
.,TRBV11-2,14,TRBJ1-4,TRBD1,TGTGCCAGCAGCCCAGCGGGACAGGGCGACGAACTGTTTTTT,CASSPAGQGDELFF
.,TRBV27,13,TRBJ1-5,.,TGTGCCAGCAGTTTTATAGGGGATCAGCCCCAGCATTTT,CASSFIGDQPQHF
.,TRBV6-1,15,TRBJ2-1,.,TGTGCCAGCAGTGAAGCCCCAGCGAGAGTCAATGAGCAGTTCTTC,CASSEAPARVNEQFF
.,TRBV6-1,13,TRBJ2-4,.,TGTGCCAGCAGTGATAGGGGCAAAAACATTCAGTACTTC,CASSDRGKNIQYF
.,TRBV5-8,15,TRBJ1-4,TRBD1,TGTGCCAGCAGCCCGGGGACAGGGGCGCGGGAAAAACTGTTTTTT,CASSPGTGAREKLFF
once,TRBV10-3,12,TRBJ1-2,.,TGTGCCATCACCCCAACAGGCTATGGCTACACCTTC,CAITPTGYGYTF
.,TRBV24-1,15,TRBJ2-5,.,TGTGCCACCAGTGATTTATGGCAGGGGAGAGAGACCCAGTACTTC,CATSDLWQGRETQYF
.,TRBV7-8,14,TRBJ1-1,TRBD1,TGTGCCAGCAGCTCAGGACAGGTGAACACTGAAGCTTTCTTT,CASSSGQVNTEAFF
.,TRBV4-1,16,TRBJ1-1,.,TGCGCCAGCAGCCAAGAAGGAGGAGGCGGGAACACTGAAGCTTTCTTT,CASSQEGGGGNTEAFF
.,TRBV5-1,13,TRBJ2-7,.,TGCGCCAGCGGCCGGGGTTATGCCTACGAGCAGTACTTC,CASGRGYAYEQYF
.,TRBV13,15,TRBJ1-3,.,TGTGCCAGCAGCCCGTCGGGGGGAGGCAGAAACACCATATATTTT,CASSPSGGGRNTIYF
.,TRBV2,13,TRBJ1-2,.,TGTGCCAGCAGTGATGGGGGCGGGTATGGCTACACCTTC,CASSDGGGYGYTF
.,TRBV5-1,18,TRBJ2-2,TRBD2,TGCGCCAGCAGCGAAGCCGGACTAGCGGGAGGGCTCGTCGGGGAGCTGTTTTTT,CASSEAGLAGGLVGELFF
.,TRBV28,15,TRBJ1-3,.,TGTGCCAGCAGCGGGGGGGGGTCGCCTGGAAACACCATATATTTT,CASSGGGSPGNTIYF
.,TRBV6-6,15,TRBJ1-1,.,TGTGCCAGCAGTTACTCGATAGGCGGCCGCACTGAAGCTTTCTTT,CASSYSIGGRTEAFF
.,TRBV15,17,TRBJ1-5,.,TGTGCCACCAGCAGAGATCGCGCGGCAAACATCCACCAGCCCCAGCATTTT,CATSRDRAANIHQPQHF
.,TRBV12-3/TRBV12-4,13,TRBJ2-7,TRBD1,TGTGCCACCGGACAGGGGACTTACTACGAGCAGTACTTC,CATGQGTYYEQYF
.,TRBV2,11,TRBJ2-1,.,TGTGCCAGCAGGACTAGCAATGAGCAGTTCTTC,CASRTSNEQFF
.,TRBV6-1,15,TRBJ1-2,.,TGTGCCAGCAGTGAAATTGGAGGGATCGTCTATGGCTACACCTTC,CASSEIGGIVYGYTF
.,TRBV23-1,14,TRBJ2-1,TRBD1,TGCGCCAGTCCGCGGGACAGGTTACGAGGTGAGCAGTTCTTC,CASPRDRLRGEQFF
.,TRBV28,15,TRBJ2-1,.,TGTGCCAGCAGTCCCGCACAGTTTCTAAACAATGAGCAGTTCTTC,CASSPAQFLNNEQFF
once,TRBV24-1,15,TRBJ1-4,TRBD1,TGTGCCACCAGTGAGGGCAGGGGGACTAATGAAAAACTGTTTTTT,CATSEGRGTNEKLFF
.,TRBV20-1,14,TRBJ2-5,.,TGCAGTGCTAGTCAGGGCGGAGGGAGGGAGACCCAGTACTTC,CSASQGGGRETQYF
.,TRBV19,15,TRBJ2-3,.,TGTGCCAGTAGTATCTCAGAAGAGGGAACAGATACGCAGTATTTT,CASSISEEGTDTQYF
.,TRBV28,15,TRBJ2-1,TRBD2,TGTGCCAGCAGTTTAACGGGAGGGCCCTACAATGAGCAGTTCTTC,CASSLTGGPYNEQFF
.,TRBV9,15,TRBJ2-7,.,TGTGCCAGCAGCGTAGAGGGCAGGGGATCCTACGAGCAGTACTTC,CASSVEGRGSYEQYF
.,TRBV19,16,TRBJ1-1,.,TGTGCCAGTAGTATCCGAAGTAGTCAGGGAGGCACTGAAGCTTTCTTT,CASSIRSSQGGTEAFF
.,TRBV27,13,TRBJ1-1,.,TGTGCCAGCAGTCCTCGGACTAGGGCTGAAGCTTTCTTT,CASSPRTRAEAFF
.,TRBV12-5,18,TRBJ1-5,.,TGTGCTAGTGGTTTGGTACGGGGATTTCCCAGAGAAAATCAGCCCCAGCATTTT,CASGLVRGFPRENQPQHF
.,TRBV5-8,11,TRBJ2-7,.,TGTGCCAGCAGCTCCTACTACGAGCAGTACTTC,CASSSYYEQYF
.,TRBV28,16,TRBJ1-3,TRBD1,TGTGCCAGCAGTTTATCTCCGACAGGGTCTGGAAACACCATATATTTT,CASSLSPTGSGNTIYF